One sample yielded the 11 T cell receptor beta chains listed below, sequenced in a study of shared clonotypes between healthy human individuals. The repertoire was sequenced with immunoSEQ multiplex PCR; TCRdb's copy has only in-frame clones and lacks some. This table holds some 2,100,000 clones, 93% found once. As defined, naive CD8 cells were CD45RO-negative and positively selected for CCR7, with terminally differentiated effector memory CD45RA+ cells excluded. Sequencing used naive CD8+ T cells from PBMCs. Receptors were obtained from a man younger than 35 in good health. Some clones in this sample may be carry-over from other donors' samples.

V and J are TRBV5-4 and TRBJ1-2; D may be TRBD1 (6 bases). V gave up 1 base and J gave up 0 bases, with 19 bases separating them. The CDR3 contains 18 residues. The V gene's germline CDR1 is SGHNT and CDR2 YYREEE (reference sequence). CDR3 nucleotides: TGTGCCAGCAGCTTGAACCCCAAAGGGGACAAAGCTAACTATGGCTACACCTTC. It translates to CASSLNPKGDKANYGYTF.

The chain uses TRBV19 and TRBJ2-1; perhaps TRBD2 as D (5 bases). Between the trimmed V and J ends, which lost 3 bases and 2 bases, there was a span of 11 bases. In germline, CDR1 is LNHDA, CDR2 SQIVND (reference sequence). The CDR3 totals 15 residues. CDR3 nucleotide sequence: TGTGCCAGTAGTATTGAAAGGACTGCCTACAATGAGCAGTTCTTC. Amino acids: CASSIERTAYNEQFF. The full variable domain, its missing parts supplied by reference TRBV19 and TRBJ2-1, is DGGITQSPKYLFRKEGQNVTLSCEQNLNHDAMYWYRQDPGQGLRLIYYSQIVNDFQKGDIAEGYSVSREKKESFPLTVTSAQKNPTAFYLCASSIERTAYNEQFFGPGTRLTVL.

This rearrangement joins TRBV27 to TRBJ2-7, with a weak D call TRBD2 (5 bases). Germline values: CDR1 MNHEY, CDR2 SMNVEV (reference sequence). V was clipped by 2 bases and J by 0 bases, with 20 bases between them. This CDR3 is 18 amino acids long. The CDR3 loop reads CASSLGGKRTEYSYEQYF. In DNA, the CDR3 is TGTGCCAGCAGTTTAGGAGGTAAGCGGACCGAATACTCCTACGAGCAGTACTTC.

The chain recombines TRBV27 with TRBJ1-2; D gene ambiguous. This CDR3 is 13 amino acids long. Trimming stripped 5 bases from V and 3 bases from J, with 10 bases between. CDR1 is MNHEY and CDR2 is SMNVEV in the germline V gene (reference sequence). This CDR3 reads CASSPTSHYGYTF. The CDR3, as DNA: TGTGCCAGCAGTCCAACTTCACACTATGGCTACACCTTC.

The chain uses TRBV19 and TRBJ1-5; D is uncertain. The CDR3 consists of 15 residues. Trimming removed 3 bases at V and 0 bases at J, with 9 bases between. Per the germline V gene, CDR1 is LNHDA and CDR2 is SQIVND (reference sequence). Here the CDR3 reads CASSMGENSNQPQHF. DNA for the CDR3: TGTGCCAGTAGTATGGGCGAAAATAGCAATCAGCCCCAGCATTTT.

The count of this clone is one. The rearrangement joins TRBV28 to TRBJ2-5, with 7 nucleotides matching TRBD1. This CDR3 is built from 15 residues. Germline CDR1 is MDHEN and CDR2 is SYDVKM. With 6 bases clipped from V and 2 bases from J, the junction kept 9 bases outside the gene matches. Here the CDR3 DNA reads TGTGCCAGCAGAGACCGGGACAGTAAACAAGAGACCCAGTACTTC. This encodes CASRDRDSKQETQYF.

This rearrangement joins TRBV6-1 to TRBJ2-7; D tentatively reads TRBD1 or TRBD2 (5 bases each). Germline CDR1 reads MNHNS; CDR2 reads SASEGT. CDR3 length: 14 residues. Trimming pared 3 bases from V and 3 bases from J, leaving 12 bases between. The CDR3 sequence: CASSDGTHGYEQYF. Written as DNA, the CDR3 is TGTGCCAGCAGTGACGGGACCCACGGCTACGAGCAGTACTTC.

In DNA form, the CDR3 reads TGTGCCAGCAGTCCCCGCTGGGGGGAGTTCTCAGGTGACAATGAGCAGTTCTTC. The encoded protein is CASSPRWGEFSGDNEQFF. The chain links TRBV28 to TRBJ2-1, with D possibly TRBD2 on 6 matching bases. The germline gives CDR1 MDHEN, CDR2 SYDVKM. Trimming pared 5 bases from V and 5 bases from J, leaving 25 bases between. The CDR3 is 18 amino acids.

CDR3 nucleotides: TGCGCCAGCAGGGGTCGCGTAGCGGGGGGGTTCAATGAGCAGTTCTTC. Protein sequence: CASRGRVAGGFNEQFF. The V and J genes are TRBV10-2 and TRBJ2-1; the match to TRBD2 covers 11 bases. V was clipped by 6 bases and J by 6 bases; unmatched bases: 10. This CDR3 spans 16 amino acids. Per the germline V gene, CDR1 is WSHSY and CDR2 is SAAADI.

This chain uses TRBV4-3 with TRBJ2-4; D is ambiguous. Trimming shortened V by 4 bases and J by 8 bases, and 18 bases separated the two germline ends. CDR3 length: 15 residues. The germline V gene has CDR1 LGHNA and CDR2 YSLEER. The CDR3 DNA reads TGCGCCAGCAGCCCCGGCTGGGGAAACCGGGACATTCAGTACTTC. Translated: CASSPGWGNRDIQYF.

The chain employs TRBV18 and TRBJ2-5, with D perhaps TRBD1 (6 bases). V gave up 4 bases and J gave up 4 bases, with 16 bases separating them. The germline V gene encodes CDR1 KGHSH and CDR2 LQKENI. The CDR3 sequence is 15 residues long. The DNA of the CDR3 is TGTGCCAGCTCACTCCAGGACAGTAAACGAGAGACCCAGTACTTC. This translates into CASSLQDSKRETQYF. The full variable domain, its missing parts supplied by reference TRBV18 and TRBJ2-5, is NAGVMQNPRHLVRRRGQEARLRCSPMKGHSHVYWYRQLPEEGLKFMVYLQKENIIDESGMPKERFSAEFPKEGPSILRIQQVVRGDSAAYFCASSLQDSKRETQYFGPGTRLLVL.